This T cell receptor (beta chain) appears in the sequencing data of a study of early T cells in non-severe SARS-CoV-2 infection. Per the germline V gene, CDR1 is MNHNS and CDR2 is SASEGT. The CDR3 spans 13 residues. Trimming cost V 7 bases and J 5 bases; bases outside gene matches: 4. TCRdb called the 5' RACE reads again in MiXCR, with one record for every CDR3 protein. The table has roughly 100,000 distinct CDR3 sequences, around 13% seen once. The sequenced sample consisted of whole blood. The V gene is TRBV6-1, the J gene TRBJ2-1; 8 bases are shared with TRBD2. The receptor was derived from an adult who was a healthcare worker with PCR-confirmed SARS-CoV-2 infection or an uninfected control (not recorded which). CDR3 region: CASKEREHNEQFF. CDR3 DNA sequence: TGTGCCAGCAAAGAGCGGGAGCACAATGAGCAGTTCTTC.